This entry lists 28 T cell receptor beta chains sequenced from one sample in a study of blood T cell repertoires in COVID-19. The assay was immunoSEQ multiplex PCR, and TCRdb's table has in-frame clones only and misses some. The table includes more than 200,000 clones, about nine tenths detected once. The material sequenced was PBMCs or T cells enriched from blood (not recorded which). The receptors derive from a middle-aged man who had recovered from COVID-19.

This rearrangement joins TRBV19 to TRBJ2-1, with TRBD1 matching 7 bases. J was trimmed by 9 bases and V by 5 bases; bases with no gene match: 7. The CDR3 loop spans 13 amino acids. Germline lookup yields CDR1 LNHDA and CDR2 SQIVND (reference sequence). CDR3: CASSRDRDSEQFF. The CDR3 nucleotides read TGTGCCAGTAGTCGTGACCGGGACAGTGAGCAGTTCTTC.

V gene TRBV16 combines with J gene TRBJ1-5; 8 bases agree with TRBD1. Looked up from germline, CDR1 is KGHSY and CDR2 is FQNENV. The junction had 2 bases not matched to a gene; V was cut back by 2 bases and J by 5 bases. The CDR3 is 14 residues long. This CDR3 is CASSQGQGDQPQHF. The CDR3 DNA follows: TGTGCCAGCAGCCAAGGACAGGGAGATCAGCCCCAGCATTTT.

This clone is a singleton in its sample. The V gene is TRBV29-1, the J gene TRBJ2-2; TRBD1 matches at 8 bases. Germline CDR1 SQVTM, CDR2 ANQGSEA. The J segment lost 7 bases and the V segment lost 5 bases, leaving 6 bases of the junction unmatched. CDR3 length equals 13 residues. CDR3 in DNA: TGCAGCGTTACGCAGGGGGCGGGCGGGGAGCTGTTTTTT. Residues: CSVTQGAGGELFF.

The CDR3 loop is CASNGQGNYGYTF. CDR3 bases: TGTGCCAGCAACGGACAGGGAAACTATGGCTACACCTTC. The rearrangement links TRBV7-2 to TRBJ1-2; 8 nucleotides match TRBD1. Trimming removed 7 bases from V and 2 bases from J; junction bases left unmatched: 3. Germline CDR1 is SGHTA and CDR2 is FQGNSA. The CDR3 extends over 13 amino acids.

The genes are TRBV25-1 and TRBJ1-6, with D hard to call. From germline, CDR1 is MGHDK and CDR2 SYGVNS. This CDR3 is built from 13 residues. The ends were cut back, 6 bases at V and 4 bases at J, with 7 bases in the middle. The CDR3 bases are TGTGCCAGCAGACAGCTGTATAATTCACCCCTCCACTTT. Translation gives CASRQLYNSPLHF.

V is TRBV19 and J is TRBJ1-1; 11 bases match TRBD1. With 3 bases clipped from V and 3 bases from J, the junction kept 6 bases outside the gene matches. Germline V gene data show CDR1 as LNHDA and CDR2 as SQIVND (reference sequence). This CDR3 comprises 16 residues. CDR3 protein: CASSMDRGRLDTEAFF. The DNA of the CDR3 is TGTGCCAGTAGTATGGACAGGGGGCGCTTGGACACTGAAGCTTTCTTT.

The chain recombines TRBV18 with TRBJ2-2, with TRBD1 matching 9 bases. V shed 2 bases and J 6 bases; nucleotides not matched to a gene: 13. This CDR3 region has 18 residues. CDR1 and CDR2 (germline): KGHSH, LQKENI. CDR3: CASSPDQPGQGTAGELFF. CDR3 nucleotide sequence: TGTGCCAGCTCACCAGATCAGCCGGGACAGGGAACGGCCGGGGAGCTGTTTTTT.

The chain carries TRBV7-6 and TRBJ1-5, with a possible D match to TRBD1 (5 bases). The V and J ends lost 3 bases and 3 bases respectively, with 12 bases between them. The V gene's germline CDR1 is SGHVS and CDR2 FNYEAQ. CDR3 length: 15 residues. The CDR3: CASSFAAGNNQPQHF. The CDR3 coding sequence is TGTGCCAGCAGCTTCGCGGCAGGGAACAATCAGCCCCAGCATTTT.

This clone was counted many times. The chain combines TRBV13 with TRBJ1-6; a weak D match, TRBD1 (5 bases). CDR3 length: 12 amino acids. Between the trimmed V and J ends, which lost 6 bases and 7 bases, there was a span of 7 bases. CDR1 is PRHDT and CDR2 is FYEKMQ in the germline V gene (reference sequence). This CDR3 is CASRAGNSPLHF. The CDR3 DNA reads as TGTGCCAGCAGGGCAGGGAATTCACCCCTCCACTTT.

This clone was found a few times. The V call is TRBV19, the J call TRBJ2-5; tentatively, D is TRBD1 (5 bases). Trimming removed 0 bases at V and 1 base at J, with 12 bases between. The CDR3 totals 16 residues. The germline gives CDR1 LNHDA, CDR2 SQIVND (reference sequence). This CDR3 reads CASSIDRAGGQETQYF. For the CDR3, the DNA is TGTGCCAGTAGTATAGACAGGGCTGGTGGCCAAGAGACCCAGTACTTC.

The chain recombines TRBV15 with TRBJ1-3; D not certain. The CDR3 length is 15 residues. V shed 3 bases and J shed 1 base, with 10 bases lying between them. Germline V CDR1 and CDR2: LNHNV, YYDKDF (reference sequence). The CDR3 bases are TGTGCCACCAGCAGCGCGATAGTATCTGGAAACACCATATATTTT. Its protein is CATSSAIVSGNTIYF.

CDR3 sequence: CASSLWTGPSGETQYF. CDR3 in DNA: TGTGCCAGCAGCTTATGGACAGGGCCAAGCGGGGAGACCCAGTACTTC. The V and J genes are TRBV5-4 and TRBJ2-5; 8 bases fit TRBD1. V gave up 2 bases and J gave up 5 bases; unmatched junction bases: 11. The V gene's germline CDR1 is SGHNT and CDR2 YYREEE (reference sequence). The CDR3 runs to 16 residues.

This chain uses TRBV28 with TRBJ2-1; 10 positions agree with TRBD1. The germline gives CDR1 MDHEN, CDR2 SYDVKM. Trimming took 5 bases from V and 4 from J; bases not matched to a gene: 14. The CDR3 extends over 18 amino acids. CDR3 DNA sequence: TGTGCCAGCAGTCCGCCGACCGGGACAGGGGTTTCATACAATGAGCAGTTCTTC. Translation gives CASSPPTGTGVSYNEQFF.

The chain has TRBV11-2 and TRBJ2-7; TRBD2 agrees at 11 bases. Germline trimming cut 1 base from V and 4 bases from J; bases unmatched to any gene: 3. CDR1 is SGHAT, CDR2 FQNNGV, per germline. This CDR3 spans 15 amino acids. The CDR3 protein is CASSLVGTSGYEQYF. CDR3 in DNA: TGTGCCAGCAGCTTAGTTGGGACTAGCGGTTACGAGCAGTACTTC.

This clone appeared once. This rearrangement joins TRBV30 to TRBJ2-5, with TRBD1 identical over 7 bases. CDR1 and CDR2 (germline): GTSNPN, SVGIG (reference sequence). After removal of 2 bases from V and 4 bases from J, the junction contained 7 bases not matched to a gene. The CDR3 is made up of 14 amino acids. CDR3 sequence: CAWSLDRVLETQYF. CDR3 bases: TGTGCCTGGAGTCTCGACAGGGTTCTAGAGACCCAGTACTTC.

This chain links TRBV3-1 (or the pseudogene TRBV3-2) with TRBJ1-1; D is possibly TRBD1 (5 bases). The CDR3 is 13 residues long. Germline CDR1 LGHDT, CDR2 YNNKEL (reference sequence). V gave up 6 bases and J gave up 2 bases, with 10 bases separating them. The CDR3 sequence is CASRSDTNTEAFF. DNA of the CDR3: TGTGCCAGCAGGTCGGACACAAACACTGAAGCTTTCTTT.

CDR3 nucleotide sequence: TGCGCCAGCAGTGAATGGAAGGGGGAGACCCAGTACTTC. It codes for CASSEWKGETQYF. The gene calls are TRBV10-1 and TRBJ2-5, with D maybe TRBD1 (5 bases). The CDR3 runs to 13 residues. Germline V gene sequence: CDR1 WNHNN, CDR2 SYGVQD (reference sequence). V gave up 3 bases and J gave up 5 bases, with 10 bases separating them.

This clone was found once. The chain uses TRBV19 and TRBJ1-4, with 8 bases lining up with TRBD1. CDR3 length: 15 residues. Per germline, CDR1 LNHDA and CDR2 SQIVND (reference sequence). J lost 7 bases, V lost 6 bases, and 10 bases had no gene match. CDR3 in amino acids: CASSFLGQGGEKLFF. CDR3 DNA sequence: TGTGCCAGTAGCTTTCTTGGACAGGGTGGTGAAAAACTGTTTTTT.

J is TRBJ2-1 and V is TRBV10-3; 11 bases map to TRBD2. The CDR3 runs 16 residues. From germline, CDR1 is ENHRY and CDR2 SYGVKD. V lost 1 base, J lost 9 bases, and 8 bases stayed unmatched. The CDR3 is CAISELLAGGPSEQFF. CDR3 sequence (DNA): TGTGCCATCAGTGAGTTATTAGCGGGAGGGCCAAGTGAGCAGTTCTTC.

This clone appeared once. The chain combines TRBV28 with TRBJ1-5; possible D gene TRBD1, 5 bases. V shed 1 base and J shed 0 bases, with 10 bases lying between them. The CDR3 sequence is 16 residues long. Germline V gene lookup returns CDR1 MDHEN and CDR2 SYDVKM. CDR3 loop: CASSLLGVGSNQPQHF. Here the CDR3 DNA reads TGTGCCAGCAGTTTATTAGGGGTTGGTAGCAATCAGCCCCAGCATTTT.

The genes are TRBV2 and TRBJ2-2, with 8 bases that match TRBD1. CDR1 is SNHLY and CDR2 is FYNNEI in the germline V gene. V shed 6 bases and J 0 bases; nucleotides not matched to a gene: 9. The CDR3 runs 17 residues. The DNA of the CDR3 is TGTGCCAGCAGCCGACAGGGGACCAATGCGAACACCGGGGAGCTGTTTTTT. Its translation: CASSRQGTNANTGELFF. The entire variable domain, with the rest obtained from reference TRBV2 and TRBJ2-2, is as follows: EPEVTQTPSHQVTQMGQEVILRCVPISNHLYFYWYRQILGQKVEFLVSFYNNEISEKSEIFDDQFSVERPDGSNFTLKIRSTKLEDSAMYFCASSRQGTNANTGELFFGEGSRLTVL.

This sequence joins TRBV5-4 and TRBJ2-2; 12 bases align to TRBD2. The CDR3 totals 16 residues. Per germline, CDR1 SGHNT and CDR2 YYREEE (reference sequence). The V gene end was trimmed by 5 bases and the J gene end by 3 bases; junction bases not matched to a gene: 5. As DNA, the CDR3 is TGTGCCAGCAGTTCTAGCGGGGGGGCTTACACCGGGGAGCTGTTTTTT. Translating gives CASSSSGGAYTGELFF. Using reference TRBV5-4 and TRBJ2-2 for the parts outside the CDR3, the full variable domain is ETGVTQSPTHLIKTRGQQVTLRCSSQSGHNTVSWYQQALGQGPQFIFQYYREEENGRGNFPPRFSGLQFPNYSSELNVNALELDDSALYLCASSSSGGAYTGELFFGEGSRLTVL.

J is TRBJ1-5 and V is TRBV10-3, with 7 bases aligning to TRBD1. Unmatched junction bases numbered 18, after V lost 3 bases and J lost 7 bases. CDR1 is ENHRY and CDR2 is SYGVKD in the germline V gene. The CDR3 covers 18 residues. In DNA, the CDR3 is TGTGCCATCAGTGAAAAAAGGGGGCAGGTGGGCCTGGGGCAGCCCCAGCATTTT. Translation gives CAISEKRGQVGLGQPQHF.

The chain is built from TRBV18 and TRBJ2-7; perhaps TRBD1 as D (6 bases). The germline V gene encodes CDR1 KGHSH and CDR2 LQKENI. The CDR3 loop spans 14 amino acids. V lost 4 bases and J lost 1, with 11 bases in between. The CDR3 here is CASSLRDTSYEQYF. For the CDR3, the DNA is TGTGCCAGCTCACTCCGGGACACATCCTACGAGCAGTACTTC.

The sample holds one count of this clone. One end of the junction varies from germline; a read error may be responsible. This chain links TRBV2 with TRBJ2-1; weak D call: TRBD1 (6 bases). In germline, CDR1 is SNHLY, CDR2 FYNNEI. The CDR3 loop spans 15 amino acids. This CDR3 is CASSEGVRGRPGLVF. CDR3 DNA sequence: TGTGCCAGCAGTGAAGGGGTCAGGGGCAGGCCGGGGTTGGTCTTC.

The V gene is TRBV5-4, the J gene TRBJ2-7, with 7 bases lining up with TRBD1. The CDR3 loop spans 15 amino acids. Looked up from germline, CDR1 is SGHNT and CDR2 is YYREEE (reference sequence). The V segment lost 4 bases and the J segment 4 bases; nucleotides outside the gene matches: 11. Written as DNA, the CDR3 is TGTGCCAGCAGCCTCAGATCCGGGACAGCTTACGAGCAGTACTTC. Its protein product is CASSLRSGTAYEQYF.

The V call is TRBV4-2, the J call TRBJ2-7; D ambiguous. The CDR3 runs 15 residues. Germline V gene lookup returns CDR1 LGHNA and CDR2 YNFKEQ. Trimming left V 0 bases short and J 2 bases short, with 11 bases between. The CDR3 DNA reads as TGTGCCAGCAGCCAAGACAGGATGAACGCCTACGAGCAGTACTTC. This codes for CASSQDRMNAYEQYF.

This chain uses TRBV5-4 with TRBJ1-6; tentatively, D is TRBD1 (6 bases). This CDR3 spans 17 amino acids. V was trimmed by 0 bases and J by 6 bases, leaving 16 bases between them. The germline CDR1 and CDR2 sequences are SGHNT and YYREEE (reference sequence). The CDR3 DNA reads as TGTGCCAGCAGCTTGGGAACCACAGGGTCCGCTAATTCACCCCTCCACTTT. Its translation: CASSLGTTGSANSPLHF.